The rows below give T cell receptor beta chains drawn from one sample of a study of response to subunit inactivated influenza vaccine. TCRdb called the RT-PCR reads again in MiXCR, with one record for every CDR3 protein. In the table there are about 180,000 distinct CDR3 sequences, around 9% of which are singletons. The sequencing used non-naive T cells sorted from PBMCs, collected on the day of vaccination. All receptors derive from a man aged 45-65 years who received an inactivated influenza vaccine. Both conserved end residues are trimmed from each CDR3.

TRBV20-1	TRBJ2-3	SANGGNTDTQY
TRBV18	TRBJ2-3	ASSPKGRRSTDTQY
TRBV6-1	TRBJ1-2	ASRGQGANYGYT
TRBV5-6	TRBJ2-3	ASSLSQADTQY
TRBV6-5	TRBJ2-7	ASSYSSLGSYEQY
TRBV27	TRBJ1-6	ASRASSYNSPLH
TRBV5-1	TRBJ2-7	ASSFSSGSQNYEQY
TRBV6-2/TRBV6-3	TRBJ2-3	AAQSGGGRTDTQY
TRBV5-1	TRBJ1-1	ASSPTGGELEAF
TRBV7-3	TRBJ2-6	ASSLNGPINSGANVLT
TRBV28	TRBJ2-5	ASSSGQGGRETQY
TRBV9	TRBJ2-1	ASSPTGSSYNEQF
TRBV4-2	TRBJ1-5	ASSPLIQNQPQH
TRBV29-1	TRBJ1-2	SVRGRGPVGYT
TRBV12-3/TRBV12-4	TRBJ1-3	ASSNRDRWSGNTIY
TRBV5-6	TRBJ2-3	ASSMTGYTDTQY
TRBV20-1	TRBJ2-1	SARNNPSRLEQF
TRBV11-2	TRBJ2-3	ASSHRDRERNTQY
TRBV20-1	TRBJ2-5	SALTSGRGEGGETQY
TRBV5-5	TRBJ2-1	ASSLWEREQF
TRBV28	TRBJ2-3	ASSLTKRGAGTDTQY
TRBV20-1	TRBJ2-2	SAPGTGNPGELF
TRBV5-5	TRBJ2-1	ASSLAAGRSNEQF
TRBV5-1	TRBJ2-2	ASSPLRTGELF
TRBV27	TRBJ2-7	ASSFARGPLYEQY
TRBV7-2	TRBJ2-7	ASSLVGQGDYEQY
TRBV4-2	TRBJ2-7	ASSQERQGFYEQY
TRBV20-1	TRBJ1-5	SAKLRQKNQPQH
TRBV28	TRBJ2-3	ASRRRRLVIGTDTQY
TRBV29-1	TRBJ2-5	SVDGRLKGTQY
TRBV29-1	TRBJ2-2	SVASQGLNTGELF
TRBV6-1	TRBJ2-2	ASSGNFGGDTGELF
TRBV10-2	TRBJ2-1	ASSESNLGLVYNEQF
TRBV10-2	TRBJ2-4	ASNPGTNIQY
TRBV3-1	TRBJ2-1	ASSLTGSSDNEQF
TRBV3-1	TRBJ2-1	ASSQFLSVDSGGHNEQF
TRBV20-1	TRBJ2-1	SAPPRIGPYNEQF
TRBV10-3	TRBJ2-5	AISDREGETQY
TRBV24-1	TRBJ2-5	ATSEHRDPRHQY
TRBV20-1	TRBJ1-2	CARGQAPGGNYGYT
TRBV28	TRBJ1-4	ASGGLGEKLF
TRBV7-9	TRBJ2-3	ASSSWTGGSTDTQY